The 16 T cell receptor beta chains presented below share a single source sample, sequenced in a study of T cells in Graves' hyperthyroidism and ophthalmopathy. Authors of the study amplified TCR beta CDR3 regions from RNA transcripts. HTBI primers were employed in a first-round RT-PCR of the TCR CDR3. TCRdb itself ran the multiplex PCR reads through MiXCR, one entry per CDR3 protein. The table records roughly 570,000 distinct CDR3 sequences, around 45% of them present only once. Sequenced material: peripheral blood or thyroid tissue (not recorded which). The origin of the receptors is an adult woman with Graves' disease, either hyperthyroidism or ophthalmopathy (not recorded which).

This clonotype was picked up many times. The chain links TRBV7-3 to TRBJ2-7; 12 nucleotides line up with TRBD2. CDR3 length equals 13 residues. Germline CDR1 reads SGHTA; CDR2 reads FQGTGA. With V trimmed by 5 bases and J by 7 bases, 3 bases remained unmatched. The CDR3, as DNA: TGTGCCAGCAGCGACGGACTAGCGGGAGAGCAGTACTTC. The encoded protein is CASSDGLAGEQYF.

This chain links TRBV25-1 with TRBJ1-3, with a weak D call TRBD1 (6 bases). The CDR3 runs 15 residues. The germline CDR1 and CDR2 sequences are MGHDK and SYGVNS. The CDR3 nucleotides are TGTGCACAAAGTGGGGGACACAGCTCTGGAAACACCATATATTTT. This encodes CAQSGGHSSGNTIYF.

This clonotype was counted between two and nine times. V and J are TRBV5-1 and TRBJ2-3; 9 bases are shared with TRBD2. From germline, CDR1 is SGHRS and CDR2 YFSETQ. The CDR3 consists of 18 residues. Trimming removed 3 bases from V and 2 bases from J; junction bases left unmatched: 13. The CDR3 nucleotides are TGCGCCAGCAGCTCGACCATGGTCCTAGCGGGATCCACAGATACGCAGTATTTT. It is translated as CASSSTMVLAGSTDTQYF.

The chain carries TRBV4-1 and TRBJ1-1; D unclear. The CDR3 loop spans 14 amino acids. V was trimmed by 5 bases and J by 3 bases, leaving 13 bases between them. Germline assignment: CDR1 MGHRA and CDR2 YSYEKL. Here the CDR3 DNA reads TGCGCCAGCAGCTTTATGCTCTTAGACACTGAAGCTTTCTTT. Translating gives CASSFMLLDTEAFF.

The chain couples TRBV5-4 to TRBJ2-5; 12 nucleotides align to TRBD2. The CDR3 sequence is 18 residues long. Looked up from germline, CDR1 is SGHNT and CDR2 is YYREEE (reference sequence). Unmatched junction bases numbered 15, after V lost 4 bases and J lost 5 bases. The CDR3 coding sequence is TGTGCCAGCAGCCAAGACCCTAGCGGGAGGGCCCTCGGGGAGACCCAGTACTTC. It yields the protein CASSQDPSGRALGETQYF.

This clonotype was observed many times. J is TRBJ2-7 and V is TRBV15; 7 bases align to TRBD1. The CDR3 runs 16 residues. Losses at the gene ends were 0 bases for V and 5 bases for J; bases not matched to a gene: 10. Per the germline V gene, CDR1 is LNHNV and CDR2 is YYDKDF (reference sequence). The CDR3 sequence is CATSREGDSFVDEQYF. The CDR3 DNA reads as TGTGCCACCAGCAGAGAAGGGGACAGCTTTGTTGACGAGCAGTACTTC.

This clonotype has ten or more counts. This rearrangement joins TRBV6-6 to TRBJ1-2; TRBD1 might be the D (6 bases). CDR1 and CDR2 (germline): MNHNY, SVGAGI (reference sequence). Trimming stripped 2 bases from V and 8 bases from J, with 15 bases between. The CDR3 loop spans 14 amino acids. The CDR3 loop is CASSYTPGAMGYTF. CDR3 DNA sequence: TGTGCCAGCAGTTACACTCCAGGGGCCATGGGCTACACCTTC.

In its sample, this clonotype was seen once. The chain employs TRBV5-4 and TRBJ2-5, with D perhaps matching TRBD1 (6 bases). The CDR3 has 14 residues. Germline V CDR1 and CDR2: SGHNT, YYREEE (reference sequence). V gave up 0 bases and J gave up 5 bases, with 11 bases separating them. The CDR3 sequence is CASSLEGGSETQYF. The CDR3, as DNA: TGTGCCAGCAGCTTGGAAGGGGGATCCGAGACCCAGTACTTC.

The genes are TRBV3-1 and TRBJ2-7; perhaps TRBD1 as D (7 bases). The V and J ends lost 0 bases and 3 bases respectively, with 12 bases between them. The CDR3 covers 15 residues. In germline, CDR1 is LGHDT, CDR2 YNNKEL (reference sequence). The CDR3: CASSQEWRGLYEQYF. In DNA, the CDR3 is TGTGCCAGCAGCCAAGAGTGGAGGGGGCTCTACGAGCAGTACTTC.

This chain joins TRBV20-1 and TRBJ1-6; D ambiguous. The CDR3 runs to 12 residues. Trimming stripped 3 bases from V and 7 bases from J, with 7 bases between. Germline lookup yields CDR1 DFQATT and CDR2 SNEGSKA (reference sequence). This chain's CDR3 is CSASLANSPLHF. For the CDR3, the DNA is TGCAGTGCTAGTTTGGCAAATTCACCCCTCCACTTT.

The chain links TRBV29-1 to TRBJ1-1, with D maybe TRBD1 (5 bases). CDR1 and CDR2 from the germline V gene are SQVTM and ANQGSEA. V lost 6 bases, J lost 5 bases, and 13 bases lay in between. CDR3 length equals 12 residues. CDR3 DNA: TGCAGCGTAGCGCCGGGGGAGACTGAAGCTTTCTTT. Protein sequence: CSVAPGETEAFF.

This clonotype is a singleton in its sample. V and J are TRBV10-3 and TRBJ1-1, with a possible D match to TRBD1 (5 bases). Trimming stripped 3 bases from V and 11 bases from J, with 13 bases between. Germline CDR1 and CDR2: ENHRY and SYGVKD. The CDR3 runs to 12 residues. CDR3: CAISDREGGAFF. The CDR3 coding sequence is TGTGCCATCAGTGACAGGGAGGGTGGGGCTTTCTTT.

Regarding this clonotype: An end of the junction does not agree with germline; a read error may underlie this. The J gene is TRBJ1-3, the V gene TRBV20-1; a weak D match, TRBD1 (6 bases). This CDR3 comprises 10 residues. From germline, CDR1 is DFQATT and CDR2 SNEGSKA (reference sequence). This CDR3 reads CSARQGTRDF. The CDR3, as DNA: TGCAGTGCTAGACAAGGGACAAGAGATTTT.

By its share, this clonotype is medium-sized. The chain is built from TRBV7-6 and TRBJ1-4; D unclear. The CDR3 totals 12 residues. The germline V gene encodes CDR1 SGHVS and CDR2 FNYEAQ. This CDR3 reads CAPPKANEKLFF. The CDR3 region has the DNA TGTGCTCCCCCAAAGGCTAATGAAAAACTGTTTTTT.

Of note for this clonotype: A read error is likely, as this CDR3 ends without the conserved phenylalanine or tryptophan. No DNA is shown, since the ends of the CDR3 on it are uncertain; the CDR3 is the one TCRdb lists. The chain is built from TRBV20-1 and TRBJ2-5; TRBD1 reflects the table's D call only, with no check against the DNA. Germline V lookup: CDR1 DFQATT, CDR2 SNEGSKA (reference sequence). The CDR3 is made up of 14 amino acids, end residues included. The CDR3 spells CSVVADSYGYTFGS.

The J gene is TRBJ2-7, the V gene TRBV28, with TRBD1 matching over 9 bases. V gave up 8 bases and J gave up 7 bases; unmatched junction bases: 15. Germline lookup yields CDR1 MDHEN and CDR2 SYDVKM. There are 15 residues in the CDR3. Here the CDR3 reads CASGERTGAVLEQYF. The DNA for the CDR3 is TGTGCCAGCGGTGAGAGGACAGGGGCGGTTTTGGAGCAGTACTTC.